The entry below gives a single TCR beta chain sequence along with its context. No much larger clone is present one base from it, and per-base qualities are unavailable. PBMC were thawed, rested overnight, stained with a GMM-loaded CD1B tetramer, a Live/Dead dye and anti-CD3, and then sorted on a FACS Aria II. The CD1B tetramers were loaded with C32 glucose monomycolate that had been purified from Rhodococcus equi. Before cryopreservation, the PBMC used for tetramer sorting had been depleted of CD14-expressing monocytes as part of a separate study. From each donor, about 100,000 tetramer-negative cells were also sorted and analyzed side by side with the tetramer-positive cells. Antigen-specific T cells were sorted from a handful of healthy South African adults using GMM-loaded CD1B tetramers. This sample is drawn from a study of T cells in tuberculosis listed by TCRdb under 2018. Concerning the study at large: To characterize T cells specific for the mycobacterial lipid antigen glucose monomycolate (GMM), the study used CD1B tetramers together with high-throughput TCR immunosequencing. On the study overall, not on this receptor specifically: The stringent sort gate may have missed T cells binding the CD1B-GMM tetramer with low affinity.

From cysteine to phenylalanine, the CDR3 is 15 amino acids long. Solely the CDR3 DNA is kept, with 45 bases framed from the first base. Between the V and J ends, shortened by 4 bases and 1 base respectively, the junction contains 14 bases. CDR1 is given as SGDLS and CDR2 as YYNGEE, both from the germline V gene. TCR-alpha and TCR-beta chains were sequenced unpaired, so chain pairing information was not available. TCR libraries were generated with the immunoSEQ multiplex PCR assay, using TCR-beta and/or TCR-alpha/delta assays for each sample. The amplified TCR libraries were sequenced using the Illumina high-throughput platform. The authors' analysis ran thus. Clustering and dimensionality reduction relied on pairwise TCRdist distances among GMM-specific receptors from T cells that were either sorted ex vivo or expanded in vitro. Sequence motifs defined by gene usage and CDR3 content were checked for enrichment by comparing tetramer-positive and tetramer-negative populations. TCRdb's version of the immuneACCESS table is confined to in-frame rearrangements and falls short of the full clone set. An unresolved V gene accounts for under half of the shortfall where checked; the remainder is of unknown origin. V and J calls and clone size follow that table, whereas D and trimming were derived from the DNA. The sample table holds around 60,000 clones, of which 65% to 90% were seen once. 9.5% to 15% of the sample rests with the top ten.

What was sequenced was CD1b-GMM tetramer-negative cells sorted from PBMCs. The cell subset or site label for this specimen denotes: T cells not binding CD1B-GMM tetramer, sorted from same donor. The TCR was taken from an adult woman with latent tuberculosis. Recombination joined TRBV9 with TRBJ1-1; a tentative D call is TRBD1 (5 bases match). The DNA is TGTGCCAGCAGCCCCCGGGGGGACTGGAACACTGAAGCTTTCTTT. This yields the protein CASSPRGDWNTEAFF.